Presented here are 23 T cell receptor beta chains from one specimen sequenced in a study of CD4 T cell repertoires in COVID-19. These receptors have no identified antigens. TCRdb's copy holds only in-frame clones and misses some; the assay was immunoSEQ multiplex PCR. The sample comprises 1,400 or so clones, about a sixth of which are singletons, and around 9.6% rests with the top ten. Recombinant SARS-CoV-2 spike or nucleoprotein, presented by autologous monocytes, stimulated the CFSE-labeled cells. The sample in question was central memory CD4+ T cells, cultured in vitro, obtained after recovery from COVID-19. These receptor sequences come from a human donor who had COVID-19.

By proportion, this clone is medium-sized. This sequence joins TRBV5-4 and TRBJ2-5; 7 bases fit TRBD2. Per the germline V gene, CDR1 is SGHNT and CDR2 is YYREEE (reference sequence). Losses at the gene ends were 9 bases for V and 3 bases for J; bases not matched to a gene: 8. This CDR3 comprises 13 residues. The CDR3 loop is CAIGEGLEETQYF. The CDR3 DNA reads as TGTGCCATCGGGGAGGGTTTGGAAGAGACCCAGTACTTC.

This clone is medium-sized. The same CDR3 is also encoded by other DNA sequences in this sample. In nucleotides, the CDR3 is TGTGCCAGCAGTTACCCCGAGAATAATTCACCCCTCCACTTT. Its protein product is CASSYPENNSPLHF. The V and J genes are TRBV6-6 and TRBJ1-6, with D uncertain. The CDR3 runs to 14 residues. Germline assignment: CDR1 MNHNY and CDR2 SVGAGI (reference sequence). The V end was cut by 2 bases, the J end by 5 bases, with 7 bases between.

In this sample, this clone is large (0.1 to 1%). CDR3 coding DNA: TGTGCCAGCAGCTTAGATCGGGGAGGCGATTCACCCCTCCACTTT. Translation: CASSLDRGGDSPLHF. The chain uses TRBV11-3 and TRBJ1-6; unclear D gene. In germline, CDR1 is SGHNT, CDR2 YENEEA. Trimming removed 0 bases from V and 8 bases from J, with 11 bases in between. This CDR3 contains 15 residues.

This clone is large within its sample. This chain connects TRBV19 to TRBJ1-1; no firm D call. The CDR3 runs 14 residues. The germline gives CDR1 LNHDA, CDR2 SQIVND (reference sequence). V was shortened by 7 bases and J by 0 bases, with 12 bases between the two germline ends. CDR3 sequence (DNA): TGTGCCAGTAAGCAAGCTGAGATGAACACTGAAGCTTTCTTT. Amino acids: CASKQAEMNTEAFF.

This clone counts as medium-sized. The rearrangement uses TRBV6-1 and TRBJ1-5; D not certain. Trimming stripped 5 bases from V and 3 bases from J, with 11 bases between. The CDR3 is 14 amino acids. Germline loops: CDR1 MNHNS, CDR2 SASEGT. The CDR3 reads CASSYPEFNQPQHF. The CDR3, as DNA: TGTGCCAGCAGTTATCCAGAATTCAATCAGCCCCAGCATTTT.

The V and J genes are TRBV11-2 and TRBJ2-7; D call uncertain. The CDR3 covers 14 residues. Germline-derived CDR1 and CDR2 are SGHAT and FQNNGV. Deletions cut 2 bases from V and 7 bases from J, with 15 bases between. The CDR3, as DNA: TGTGCCAGCAGCTTATCTATTAGCCGAAATGAGCAGTACTTC. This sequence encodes CASSLSISRNEQYF.

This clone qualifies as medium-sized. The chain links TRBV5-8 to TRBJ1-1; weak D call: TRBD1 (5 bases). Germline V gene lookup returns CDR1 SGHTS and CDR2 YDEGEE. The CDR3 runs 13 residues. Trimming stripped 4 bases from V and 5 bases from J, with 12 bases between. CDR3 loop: CASSLRGGTEAFF. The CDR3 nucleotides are TGTGCCAGCAGCCTCCGGGGGGGGACTGAAGCTTTCTTT.

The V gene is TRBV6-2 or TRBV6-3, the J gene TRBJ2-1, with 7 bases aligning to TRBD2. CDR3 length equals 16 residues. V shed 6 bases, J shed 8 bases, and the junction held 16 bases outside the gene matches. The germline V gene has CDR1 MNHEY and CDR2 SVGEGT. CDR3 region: CASSRPGGTPKDEQFF. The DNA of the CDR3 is TGTGCCAGCAGCCGTCCGGGAGGTACCCCTAAGGATGAGCAGTTCTTC.

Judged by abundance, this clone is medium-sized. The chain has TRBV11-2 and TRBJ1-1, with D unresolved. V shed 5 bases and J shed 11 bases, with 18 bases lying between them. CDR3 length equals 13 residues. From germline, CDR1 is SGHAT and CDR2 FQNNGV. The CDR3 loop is CASSPSRVGEAFF. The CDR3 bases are TGTGCCAGCAGCCCCTCGCGGGTAGGAGAGGCTTTCTTT.

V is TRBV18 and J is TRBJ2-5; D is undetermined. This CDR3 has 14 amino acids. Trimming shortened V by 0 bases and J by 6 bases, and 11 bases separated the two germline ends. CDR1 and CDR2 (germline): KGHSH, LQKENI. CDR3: CASSPPYVRKTQYF. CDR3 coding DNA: TGTGCCAGCTCACCACCGTACGTGAGGAAGACCCAGTACTTC. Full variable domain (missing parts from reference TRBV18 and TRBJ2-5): NAGVMQNPRHLVRRRGQEARLRCSPMKGHSHVYWYRQLPEEGLKFMVYLQKENIIDESGMPKERFSAEFPKEGPSILRIQQVVRGDSAAYFCASSPPYVRKTQYFGPGTRLLVL.

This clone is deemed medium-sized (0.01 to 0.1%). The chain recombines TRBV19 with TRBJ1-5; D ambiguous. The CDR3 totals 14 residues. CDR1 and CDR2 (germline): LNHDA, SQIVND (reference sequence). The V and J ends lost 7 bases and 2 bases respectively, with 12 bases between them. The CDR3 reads CASNLDGGNQPQHF. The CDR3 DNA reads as TGTGCCAGTAACTTAGACGGGGGCAATCAGCCCCAGCATTTT.

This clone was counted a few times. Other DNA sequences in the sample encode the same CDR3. This CDR3 is CASSIGPLNEQFF. The DNA for the CDR3 is TGTGCCAGTAGTATAGGGCCCCTCAATGAGCAGTTCTTC. The genes are TRBV19 and TRBJ2-1; D gene unclear. Trimming took off 1 base at V and 6 bases at J, with 7 bases between the two ends. Germline V gene lookup returns CDR1 LNHDA and CDR2 SQIVND (reference sequence). The CDR3 contains 13 residues.

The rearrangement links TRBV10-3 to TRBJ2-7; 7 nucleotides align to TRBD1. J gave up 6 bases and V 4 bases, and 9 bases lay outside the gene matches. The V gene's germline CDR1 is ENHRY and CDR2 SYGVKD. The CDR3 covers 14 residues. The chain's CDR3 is CAISGKGALGEQYF. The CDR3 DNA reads TGTGCCATCAGTGGGAAGGGGGCCCTCGGCGAGCAGTACTTC.

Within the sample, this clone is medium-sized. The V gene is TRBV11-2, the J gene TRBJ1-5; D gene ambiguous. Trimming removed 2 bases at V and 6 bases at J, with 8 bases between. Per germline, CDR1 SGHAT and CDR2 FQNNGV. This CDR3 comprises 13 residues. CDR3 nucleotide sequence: TGTGCCAGCAGCTTAAGTCTGACTCAGCCCCAGCATTTT. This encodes CASSLSLTQPQHF.

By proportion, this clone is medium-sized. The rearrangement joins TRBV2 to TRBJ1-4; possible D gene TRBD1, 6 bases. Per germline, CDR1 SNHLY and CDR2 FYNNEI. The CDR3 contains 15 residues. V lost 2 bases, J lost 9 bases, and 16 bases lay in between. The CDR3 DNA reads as TGTGCCAGCAGTGAACCGTGGGAGGGGGTACAAAAACTGTTTTTT. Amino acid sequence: CASSEPWEGVQKLFF.

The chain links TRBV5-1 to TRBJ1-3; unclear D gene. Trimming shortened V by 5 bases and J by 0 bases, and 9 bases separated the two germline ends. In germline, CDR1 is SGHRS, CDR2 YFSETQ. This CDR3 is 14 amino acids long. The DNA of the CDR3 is TGCGCCAGCAGACACGAAGGCTCTGGAAACACCATATATTTT. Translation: CASRHEGSGNTIYF.

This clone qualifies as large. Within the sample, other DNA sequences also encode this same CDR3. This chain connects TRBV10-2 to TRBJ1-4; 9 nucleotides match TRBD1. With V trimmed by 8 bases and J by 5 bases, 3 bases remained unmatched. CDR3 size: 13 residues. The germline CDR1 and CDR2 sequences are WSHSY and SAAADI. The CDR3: CASGGQGNEKLFF. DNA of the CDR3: TGCGCCAGCGGAGGACAGGGGAATGAAAAACTGTTTTTT.

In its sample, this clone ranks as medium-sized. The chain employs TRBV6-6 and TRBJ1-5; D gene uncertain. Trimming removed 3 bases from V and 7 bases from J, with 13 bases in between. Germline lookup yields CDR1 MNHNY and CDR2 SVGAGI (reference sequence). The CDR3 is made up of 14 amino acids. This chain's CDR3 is CASSYAEINQPQHF. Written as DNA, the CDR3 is TGTGCCAGCAGTTATGCCGAAATAAACCAGCCCCAGCATTTT.

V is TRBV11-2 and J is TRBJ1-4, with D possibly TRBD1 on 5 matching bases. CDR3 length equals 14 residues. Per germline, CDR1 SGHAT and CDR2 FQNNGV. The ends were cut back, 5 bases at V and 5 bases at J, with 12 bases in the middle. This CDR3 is CASSISRTNEKLFF. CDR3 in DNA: TGTGCCAGCAGCATTAGCAGGACAAATGAAAAACTGTTTTTT. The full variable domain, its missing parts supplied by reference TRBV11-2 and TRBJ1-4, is EAGVAQSPRYKIIEKRQSVAFWCNPISGHATLYWYQQILGQGPKLLIQFQNNGVVDDSQLPKDRFSAERLKGVDSTLKIQPAKLEDSAVYLCASSISRTNEKLFFGSGTQLSVL.

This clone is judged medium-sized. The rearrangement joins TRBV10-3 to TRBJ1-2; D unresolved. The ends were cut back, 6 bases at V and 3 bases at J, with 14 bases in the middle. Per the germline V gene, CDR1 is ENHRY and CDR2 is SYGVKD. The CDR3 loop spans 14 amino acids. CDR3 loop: CAISNWATDYGYTF. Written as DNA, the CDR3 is TGTGCCATCAGCAATTGGGCGACGGACTATGGCTACACCTTC.

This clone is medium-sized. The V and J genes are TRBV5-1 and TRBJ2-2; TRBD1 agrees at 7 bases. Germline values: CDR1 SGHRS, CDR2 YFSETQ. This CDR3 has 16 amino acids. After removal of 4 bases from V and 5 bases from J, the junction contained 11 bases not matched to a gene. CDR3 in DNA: TGCGCCAGCAGCGCCTACGGACAGGATGGTACCGGGGAGCTGTTTTTT. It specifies CASSAYGQDGTGELFF.

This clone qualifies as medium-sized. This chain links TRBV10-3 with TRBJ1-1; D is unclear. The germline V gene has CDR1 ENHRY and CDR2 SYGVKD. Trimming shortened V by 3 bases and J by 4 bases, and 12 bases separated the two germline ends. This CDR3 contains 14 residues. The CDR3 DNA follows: TGTGCCATCAGTGATCTGGGAGATACCACTGAAGCTTTCTTT. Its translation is CAISDLGDTTEAFF.

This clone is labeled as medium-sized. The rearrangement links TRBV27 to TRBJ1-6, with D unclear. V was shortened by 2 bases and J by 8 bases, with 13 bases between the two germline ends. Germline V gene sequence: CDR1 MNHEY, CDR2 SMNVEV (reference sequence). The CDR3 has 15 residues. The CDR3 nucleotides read TGTGCCAGCAGTTTAAGAAGGGTGGGCCATTCACCCCTCCACTTT. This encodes CASSLRRVGHSPLHF.